Listed here are 5 T cell receptor beta chains from one sample, sequenced in a study of cytomegalovirus exposure and HLA in healthy donors. Assay: immunoSEQ multiplex PCR; the TCRdb copy retains only in-frame clones and omits some. Of 150,000 to 200,000 clones in the sample, about 86% were seen once. Sequenced input: PBMCs. The receptors here all came from a woman between 18 and 29 years old in good health and CMV-seropositive.

V gene TRBV7-9 combines with J gene TRBJ1-2, with 8 bases lining up with TRBD1. CDR1 SEHNR and CDR2 FQNEAQ come from the germline V gene (reference sequence). The CDR3 runs 15 residues. Losses at the gene ends were 4 bases for V and 0 bases for J; bases not matched to a gene: 4. The CDR3 bases are TGTGCCAGCAGCTGGGGGACAGGTTCTAACTATGGCTACACCTTC. This codes for CASSWGTGSNYGYTF.

This sequence joins TRBV29-1 and TRBJ1-1; tentative D call: TRBD1 (5 bases). Per germline, CDR1 SQVTM and CDR2 ANQGSEA. The V end lost 7 bases, the J end lost 2 bases, and 14 bases lay between the germline ends. The length of the CDR3 is 13 residues. CDR3 sequence (DNA): TGCAGCGCCGAAAGGGGCGGAAACACTGAAGCTTTCTTT. This encodes CSAERGGNTEAFF.

Here the CDR3 DNA reads TGTGCCAGTCGCAGGGCAACTAATGAAAAACTGTTTTTT. The encoded protein is CASRRATNEKLFF. The chain employs TRBV19 and TRBJ1-4, with TRBD1 as a possible D gene (5 bases). Germline lookup yields CDR1 LNHDA and CDR2 SQIVND (reference sequence). The CDR3 covers 13 residues. V shed 8 bases and J shed 0 bases, with 7 bases lying between them.

This clone was seen a single time. This chain connects TRBV5-1 to TRBJ1-2; 8 bases are shared with TRBD1. There are 13 residues in the CDR3. After removal of 3 bases from V and 7 bases from J, the junction contained 5 bases not matched to a gene. Germline CDR1 and CDR2: SGHRS and YFSETQ. The CDR3 spells CASSSTGVVGYTF. The CDR3 bases are TGCGCCAGCAGCTCGACAGGGGTGGTTGGCTACACCTTC.

The CDR3 DNA reads TGTGCCAGCTCACCATCGGGACAGGGTCGTCAGCCCCAGCATTTT. As protein: CASSPSGQGRQPQHF. This sequence joins TRBV18 and TRBJ1-5, with 9 bases that match TRBD1. V was pared by 2 bases and J by 6 bases, with 5 bases of the junction left unmatched. The CDR3 has 15 residues. Germline loops: CDR1 KGHSH, CDR2 LQKENI.